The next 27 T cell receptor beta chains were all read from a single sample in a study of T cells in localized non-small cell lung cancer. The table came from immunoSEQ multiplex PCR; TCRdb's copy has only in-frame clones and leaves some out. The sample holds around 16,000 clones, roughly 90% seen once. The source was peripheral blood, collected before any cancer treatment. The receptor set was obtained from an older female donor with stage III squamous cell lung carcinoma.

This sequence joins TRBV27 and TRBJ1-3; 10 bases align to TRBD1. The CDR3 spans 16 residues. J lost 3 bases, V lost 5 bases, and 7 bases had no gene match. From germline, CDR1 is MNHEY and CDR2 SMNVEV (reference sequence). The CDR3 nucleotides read TGTGCCAGCAGTCCACGGGACAGGGGACGTGGAAACACCATATATTTT. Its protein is CASSPRDRGRGNTIYF.

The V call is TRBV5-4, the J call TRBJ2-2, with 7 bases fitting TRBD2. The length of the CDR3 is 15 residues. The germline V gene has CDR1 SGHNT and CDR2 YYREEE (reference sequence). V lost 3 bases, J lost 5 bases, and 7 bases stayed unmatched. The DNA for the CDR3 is TGTGCCAGCAGCTCCCTGATGGGGGGGACCGGGGAGCTGTTTTTT. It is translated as CASSSLMGGTGELFF.

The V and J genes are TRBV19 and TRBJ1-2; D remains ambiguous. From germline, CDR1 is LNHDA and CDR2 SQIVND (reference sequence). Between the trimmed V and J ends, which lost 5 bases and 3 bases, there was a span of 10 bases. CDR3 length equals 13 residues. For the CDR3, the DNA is TGTGCCAGTAGTGAAGCAGACTACTATGGCTACACCTTC. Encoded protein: CASSEADYYGYTF. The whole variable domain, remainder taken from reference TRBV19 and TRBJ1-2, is DGGITQSPKYLFRKEGQNVTLSCEQNLNHDAMYWYRQDPGQGLRLIYYSQIVNDFQKGDIAEGYSVSREKKESFPLTVTSAQKNPTAFYLCASSEADYYGYTFGSGTRLTVV.

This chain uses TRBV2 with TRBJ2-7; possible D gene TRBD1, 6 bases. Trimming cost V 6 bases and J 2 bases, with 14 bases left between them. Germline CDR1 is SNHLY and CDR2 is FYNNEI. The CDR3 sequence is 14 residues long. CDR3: CASRTQGPAYEQYF. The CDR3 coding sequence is TGTGCCAGCAGAACACAGGGTCCAGCCTACGAGCAGTACTTC.

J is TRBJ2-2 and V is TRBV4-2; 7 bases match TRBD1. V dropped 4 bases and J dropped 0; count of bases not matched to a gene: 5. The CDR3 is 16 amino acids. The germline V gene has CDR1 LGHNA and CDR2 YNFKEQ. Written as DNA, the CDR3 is TGTGCCAGCAGCCGAGGGACAGCCGCGAACACCGGGGAGCTGTTTTTT. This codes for CASSRGTAANTGELFF.

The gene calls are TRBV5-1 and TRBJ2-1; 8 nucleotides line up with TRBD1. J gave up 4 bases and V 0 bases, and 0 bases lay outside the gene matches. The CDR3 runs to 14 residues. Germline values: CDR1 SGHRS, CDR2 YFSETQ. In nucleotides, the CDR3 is TGCGCCAGCAGCTTGGGGACAGGGTACAATGAGCAGTTCTTC. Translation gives CASSLGTGYNEQFF.

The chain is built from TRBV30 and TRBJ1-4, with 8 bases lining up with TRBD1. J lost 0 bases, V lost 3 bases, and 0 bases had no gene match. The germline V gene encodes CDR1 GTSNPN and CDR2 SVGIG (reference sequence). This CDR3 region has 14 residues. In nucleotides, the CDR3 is TGTGCCTGGAGACAGGGGGCAACTAATGAAAAACTGTTTTTT. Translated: CAWRQGATNEKLFF.

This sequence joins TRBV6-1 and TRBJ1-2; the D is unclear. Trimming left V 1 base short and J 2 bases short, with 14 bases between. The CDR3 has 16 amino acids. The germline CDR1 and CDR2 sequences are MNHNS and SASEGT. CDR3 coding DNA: TGTGCCAGCAGTGAAGTGGGCGGAGACCCCAACTATGGCTACACCTTC. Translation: CASSEVGGDPNYGYTF.

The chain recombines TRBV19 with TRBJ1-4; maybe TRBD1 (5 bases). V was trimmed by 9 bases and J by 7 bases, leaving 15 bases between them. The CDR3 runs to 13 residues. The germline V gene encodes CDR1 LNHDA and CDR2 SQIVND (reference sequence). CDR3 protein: CASTVGRFEKLFF. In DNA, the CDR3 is TGTGCCAGCACCGTGGGGCGGTTTGAAAAACTGTTTTTT.

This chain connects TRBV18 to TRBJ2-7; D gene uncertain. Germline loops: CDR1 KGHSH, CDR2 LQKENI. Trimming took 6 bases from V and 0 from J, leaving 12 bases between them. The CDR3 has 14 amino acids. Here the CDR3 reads CASSDNRHSYEQYF. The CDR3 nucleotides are TGTGCCAGCTCCGACAATCGTCACTCCTACGAGCAGTACTTC.

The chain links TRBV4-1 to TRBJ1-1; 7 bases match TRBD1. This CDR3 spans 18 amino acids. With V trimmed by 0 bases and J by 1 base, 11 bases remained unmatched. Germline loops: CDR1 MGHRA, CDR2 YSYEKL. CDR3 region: CASSQDRELRGRNTEAFF. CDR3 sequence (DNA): TGCGCCAGCAGCCAAGATCGGGAACTAAGGGGGCGGAACACTGAAGCTTTCTTT.

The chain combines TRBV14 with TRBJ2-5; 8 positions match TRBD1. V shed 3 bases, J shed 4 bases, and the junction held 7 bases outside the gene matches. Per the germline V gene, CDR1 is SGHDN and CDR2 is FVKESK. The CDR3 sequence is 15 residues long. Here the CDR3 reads CASSHRTGKAETQYF. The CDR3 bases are TGTGCCAGCAGCCATAGGACAGGGAAGGCAGAGACCCAGTACTTC. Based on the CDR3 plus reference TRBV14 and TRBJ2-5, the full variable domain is EAGVTQFPSHSVIEKGQTVTLRCDPISGHDNLYWYRRVMGKEIKFLLHFVKESKQDESGMPNNRFLAERTGGTYSTLKVQPAELEDSGVYFCASSHRTGKAETQYFGPGTRLLVL.

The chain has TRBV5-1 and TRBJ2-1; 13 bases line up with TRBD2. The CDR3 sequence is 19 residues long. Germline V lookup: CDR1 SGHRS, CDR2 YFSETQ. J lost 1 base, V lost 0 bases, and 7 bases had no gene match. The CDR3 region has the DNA TGCGCCAGCAGCTTGGAAGGACTAGCGGGAGTTCCGTCCTACAATGAGCAGTTCTTC. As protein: CASSLEGLAGVPSYNEQFF.

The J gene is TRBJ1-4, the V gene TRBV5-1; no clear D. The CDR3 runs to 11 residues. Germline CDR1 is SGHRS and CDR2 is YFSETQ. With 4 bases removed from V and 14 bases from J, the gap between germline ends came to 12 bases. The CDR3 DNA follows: TGCGCCAGCAGCGGAGAGGGTAGGCTGTTTTTT. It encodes CASSGEGRLFF.

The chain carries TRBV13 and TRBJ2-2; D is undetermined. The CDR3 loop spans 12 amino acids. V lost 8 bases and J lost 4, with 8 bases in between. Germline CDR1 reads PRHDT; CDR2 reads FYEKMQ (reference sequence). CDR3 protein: CASGPVTGELFF. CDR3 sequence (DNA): TGTGCCAGCGGCCCAGTCACCGGGGAGCTGTTTTTT.

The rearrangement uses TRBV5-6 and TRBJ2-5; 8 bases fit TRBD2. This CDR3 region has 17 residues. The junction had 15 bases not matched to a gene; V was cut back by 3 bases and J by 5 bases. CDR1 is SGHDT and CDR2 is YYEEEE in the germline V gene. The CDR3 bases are TGTGCCAGCAGCTCGACCCGGGGGAGCGGGGGATTGGAGACCCAGTACTTC. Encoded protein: CASSSTRGSGGLETQYF.

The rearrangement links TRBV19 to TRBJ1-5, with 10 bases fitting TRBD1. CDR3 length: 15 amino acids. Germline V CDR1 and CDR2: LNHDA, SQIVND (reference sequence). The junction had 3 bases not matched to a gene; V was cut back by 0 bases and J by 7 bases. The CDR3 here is CASSIEGTGAQPQHF. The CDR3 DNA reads TGTGCCAGTAGTATAGAGGGGACAGGGGCGCAGCCCCAGCATTTT.

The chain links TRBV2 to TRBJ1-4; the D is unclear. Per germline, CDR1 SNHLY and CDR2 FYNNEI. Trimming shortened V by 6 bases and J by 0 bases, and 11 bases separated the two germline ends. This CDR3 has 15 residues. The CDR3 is CASSRLAATNEKLFF. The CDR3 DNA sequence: TGTGCCAGCAGCCGACTAGCGGCAACTAATGAAAAACTGTTTTTT. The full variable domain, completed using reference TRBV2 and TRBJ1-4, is EPEVTQTPSHQVTQMGQEVILRCVPISNHLYFYWYRQILGQKVEFLVSFYNNEISEKSEIFDDQFSVERPDGSNFTLKIRSTKLEDSAMYFCASSRLAATNEKLFFGSGTQLSVL.

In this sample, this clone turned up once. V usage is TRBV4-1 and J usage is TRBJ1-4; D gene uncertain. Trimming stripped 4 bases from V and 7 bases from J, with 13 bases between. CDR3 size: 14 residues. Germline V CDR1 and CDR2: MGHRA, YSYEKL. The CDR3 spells CASSLQSLGEKLFF. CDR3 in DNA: TGCGCCAGCAGCCTCCAGTCACTGGGTGAAAAACTGTTTTTT.

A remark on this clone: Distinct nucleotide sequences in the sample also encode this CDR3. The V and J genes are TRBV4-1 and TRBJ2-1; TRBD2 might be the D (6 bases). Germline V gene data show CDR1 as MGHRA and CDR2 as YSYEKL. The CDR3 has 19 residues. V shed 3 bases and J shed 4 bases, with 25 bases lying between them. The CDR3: CASSQESVGTESSYNEQFF. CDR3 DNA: TGCGCCAGCAGCCAGGAGTCGGTCGGGACTGAAAGCTCTTACAATGAGCAGTTCTTC.

DNA for the CDR3: TGTGCCAGCTCACCAATACTGGACACCACAGATACGCAGTATTTT. Translating gives CASSPILDTTDTQYF. The chain couples TRBV18 to TRBJ2-3, with D tentatively TRBD1 (5 bases). CDR1 is KGHSH and CDR2 is LQKENI in the germline V gene. V lost 2 bases and J lost 2, with 11 bases in between. CDR3 size: 15 residues. Supplemented by reference TRBV18 and TRBJ2-3, the full variable domain reads NAGVMQNPRHLVRRRGQEARLRCSPMKGHSHVYWYRQLPEEGLKFMVYLQKENIIDESGMPKERFSAEFPKEGPSILRIQQVVRGDSAAYFCASSPILDTTDTQYFGPGTRLTVL.

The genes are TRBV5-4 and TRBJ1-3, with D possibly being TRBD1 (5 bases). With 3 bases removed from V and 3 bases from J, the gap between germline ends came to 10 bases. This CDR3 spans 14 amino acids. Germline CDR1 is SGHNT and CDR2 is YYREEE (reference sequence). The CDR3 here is CASSSRDRGNTIYF. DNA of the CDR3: TGTGCCAGCAGCTCCCGGGACCGTGGAAACACCATATATTTT.

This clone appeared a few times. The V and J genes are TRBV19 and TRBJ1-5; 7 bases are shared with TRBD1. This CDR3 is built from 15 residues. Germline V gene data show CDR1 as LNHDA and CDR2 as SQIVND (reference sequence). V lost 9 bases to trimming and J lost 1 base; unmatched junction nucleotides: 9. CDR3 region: CASTSRDRSNQPQHF. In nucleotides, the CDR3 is TGTGCCAGCACCAGCAGGGACAGAAGCAATCAGCCCCAGCATTTT.

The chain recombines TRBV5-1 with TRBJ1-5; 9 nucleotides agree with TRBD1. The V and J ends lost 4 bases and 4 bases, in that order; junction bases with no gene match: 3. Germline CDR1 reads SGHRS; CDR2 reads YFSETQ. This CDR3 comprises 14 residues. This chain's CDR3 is CASSPGTGNQPQHF. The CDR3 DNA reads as TGCGCCAGCAGCCCTGGGACAGGGAATCAGCCCCAGCATTTT.

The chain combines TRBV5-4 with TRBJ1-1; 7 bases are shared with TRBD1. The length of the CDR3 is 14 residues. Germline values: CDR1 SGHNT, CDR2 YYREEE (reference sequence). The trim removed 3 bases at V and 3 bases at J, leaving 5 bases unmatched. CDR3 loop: CASSSRGRDTEAFF. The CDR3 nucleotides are TGTGCCAGCAGCTCGAGGGGGCGGGACACTGAAGCTTTCTTT. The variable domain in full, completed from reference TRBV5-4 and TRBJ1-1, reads ETGVTQSPTHLIKTRGQQVTLRCSSQSGHNTVSWYQQALGQGPQFIFQYYREEENGRGNFPPRFSGLQFPNYSSELNVNALELDDSALYLCASSSRGRDTEAFFGQGTRLTVV.

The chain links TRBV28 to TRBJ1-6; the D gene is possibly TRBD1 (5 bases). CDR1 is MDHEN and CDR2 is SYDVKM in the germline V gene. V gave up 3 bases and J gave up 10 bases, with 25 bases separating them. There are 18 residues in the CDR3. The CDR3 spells CASSFNRGTGGNGSPLHF. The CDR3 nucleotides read TGTGCCAGCAGTTTTAATAGGGGCACCGGTGGAAATGGGTCACCCCTCCACTTT. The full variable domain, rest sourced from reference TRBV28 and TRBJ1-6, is DVKVTQSSRYLVKRTGEKVFLECVQDMDHENMFWYRQDPGLGLRLIYFSYDVKMKEKGDIPEGYSVSREKKERFSLILESASTNQTSMYLCASSFNRGTGGNGSPLHFGNGTRLTVT.

CDR3 residues: CASSYDVSGNTIYF. The CDR3 DNA follows: TGTGCCAGCAGTTACGATGTCTCTGGAAACACCATATATTTT. The chain joins TRBV6-5 to TRBJ1-3; D is unresolved. CDR3 length: 14 amino acids. Germline CDR1 MNHEY, CDR2 SVGAGI. Trimming pared 2 bases from V and 0 bases from J, leaving 5 bases between.